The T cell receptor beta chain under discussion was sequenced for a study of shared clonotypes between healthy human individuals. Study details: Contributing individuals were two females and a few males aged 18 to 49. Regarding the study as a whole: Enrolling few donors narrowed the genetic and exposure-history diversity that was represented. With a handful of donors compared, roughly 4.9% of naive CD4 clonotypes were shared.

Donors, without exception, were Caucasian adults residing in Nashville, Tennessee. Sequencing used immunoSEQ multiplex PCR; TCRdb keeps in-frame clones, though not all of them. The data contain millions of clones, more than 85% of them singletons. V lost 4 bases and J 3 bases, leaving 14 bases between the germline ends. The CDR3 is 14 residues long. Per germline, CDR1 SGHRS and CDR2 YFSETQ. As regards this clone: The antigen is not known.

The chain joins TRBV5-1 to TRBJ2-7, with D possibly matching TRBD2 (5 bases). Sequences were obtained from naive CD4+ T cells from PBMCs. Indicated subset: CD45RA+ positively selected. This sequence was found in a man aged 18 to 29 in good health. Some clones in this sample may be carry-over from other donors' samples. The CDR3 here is CASSETTMGYEQYF. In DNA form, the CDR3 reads TGCGCCAGCAGCGAAACGACTATGGGCTACGAGCAGTACTTC.